This TCR beta chain was captured in a study of T cell repertoires in cytomegalovirus infection. One entry per CDR3 protein, called by TCRdb with MiXCR from the reads. The sample yields over 300,000 distinct CDR3 sequences, 15% to 20% seen once. This clonotype was counted at least ten times. Sequenced input: PBMCs. The receptor was derived from a human donor in good health (CMV status not recorded). Some clones in this sample may be carry-over from other donors' samples.

The chain's CDR3 is CASSSIWSGNTIYF. The CDR3 nucleotides read TGTGCCAGCAGCTCTATCTGGTCTGGAAACACCATATATTTT. The chain is built from TRBV7-9 and TRBJ1-3, with D unclear. The V end lost 4 bases, the J end lost 1 base, and 8 bases lay between the germline ends. The CDR3 is made up of 14 amino acids. The germline V gene has CDR1 SEHNR and CDR2 FQNEAQ (reference sequence).